This TCR beta chain was sequenced in a study of blood T cell repertoires in COVID-19 (dated by TCRdb to 2020 to 2022). For context, the study as a whole: The collaborator samples originated in the United States, Italy and Spain and spanned the acute and convalescent phases of COVID-19. The prospective study material was composed of cDNA or gDNA derived from T cells, B-cell-depleted T cells, or PBMCs. Deeply sampled blood TCRbeta repertoires from subjects exposed to, actively infected with, or recovered from COVID-19 were included in the dataset. The repertoires were released in a freely available public database meant as a resource for research on the immune response to SARS-CoV-2. Samples were obtained from the ongoing ImmuneRACE study (first 160 participants) and from about 1,300 subjects provided by 6 global collaborators. Nearly every sample came with metadata listing a de-identified subject ID, COVID-19 status, age in years and sex. Where HLA class I and class II types were available, the types were taken from metadata supplied by the sample provider, not from assay-based typing.

TCRbeta CDR3 regions were amplified from genomic DNA using the immunoSEQ Assay, a bias-controlled multiplex PCR. Per the source publication's procedure: The number of nucleated cells in each sample was estimated by amplification of reference gene primers within the assay. To quantify the absolute abundance of each unique TCRbeta CDR3 rearrangement, sequence reads were collapsed and filtered. Productive Simpson clonality was computed per sample as the square root of Simpson's diversity index over productive rearrangements. The table was pulled from immuneACCESS by TCRdb, which kept in-frame rearrangements only. Such tables lose some clones; where checked, under half of the loss comes from unresolved V genes, and the rest has no known cause. Clone size and the V and J calls come from that table; the DNA yielded D and trimming. Within this sample are about 400,000 clones, with roughly nine tenths of them counted one time only. The ten biggest clones cover around 1.7% of the sample.

The paper as a whole reports these results and caveats: The quantity of clinical and demographic metadata differed by source and by participant and was supplied without curation.

From the cysteine up to the phenylalanine, the CDR3 has a length of 16 residues. CDR3 DNA is the only sequence kept; it has 48 bases, read in frame from the first base. From V the trimming removes 6 bases and from J it removes 5 bases, while the gene matches leave 11 bases of the junction unaccounted for. Looking up the germline V gene (reference sequence) yields CDR1 MNHEY and CDR2 SMNVEV. In the prospective study, participants were about 18 to 100 years old, resided in about two dozen geographic areas of the United States, and were enrolled through a virtual design. In the prospective study, participants were assigned to cohorts based on the clinical history participants reported in a screening survey and a study questionnaire. Recovered participants in ImmuneRACE Cohort 3 were defined by two consecutive negative NP/OP PCR tests, clearance by a healthcare professional, or resolution of symptoms. In the prospective study, mobile phlebotomists collected whole blood, serum and a nasopharyngeal or oropharyngeal swab from each participant. Prospective study participants could optionally give additional blood draws and questionnaires over an approximately 2-month period. Blood samples from the prospective study were shipped frozen or at room temperature prior to DNA extraction.

Comment on this clone: The antigen this receptor binds is unknown. No base-level quality is on record; no much larger clone is a single base apart.

The sequence was obtained from a woman aged 25-40 years who had recovered from COVID-19. This receptor chain uses TRBV27 and TRBJ2-1; a stretch of 9 junction bases matches TRBD1. Sequencing input: PBMCs or T cells enriched from blood (not recorded which). The CDR3 region: CASRIDRGTFHNEQFF. The DNA sequence reads TGTGCCAGCAGAATCGACAGGGGGACGTTTCACAATGAGCAGTTCTTC.